A single sample gave rise to the 27 T cell receptor beta chains below, sequenced in a study of T cells after yellow fever vaccination. In TCRdb, the 5' RACE reads were re-called with MiXCR into one record per CDR3 protein. The sample consists of around 530,000 distinct CDR3 sequences, less than 20% of them appearing once. Sequencing used PBMCs, obtained less than 6 days after the first yellow fever vaccination. These receptors were taken from a man between 18 and 29 years old who received the YFV17D yellow fever vaccine.

This clonotype was counted a few times. This chain links TRBV7-2 with TRBJ2-1; possible D gene TRBD2, 5 bases. The V gene lost 1 base and the J gene lost 15 bases, with 13 bases spanning the gap. The V gene's germline CDR1 is SGHTA and CDR2 FQGNSA. This CDR3 is built from 12 residues. CDR3 nucleotides: TGTGCCAGCAGCTTAGGTGGGGAGCTCTTGTTCTTC. The encoded protein is CASSLGGELLFF. Based on the CDR3 plus reference TRBV7-2 and TRBJ2-1, the full variable domain is GAGVSQSPSNKVTEKGKDVELRCDPISGHTALYWYRQSLGQGLEFLIYFQGNSAPDKSGLPSDRFSAERTGGSVSTLTIQRTQQEDSAVYLCASSLGGELLFFGPGTRLTVL.

The chain carries TRBV29-1 and TRBJ2-3; maybe TRBD1 (7 bases). This CDR3 has 13 residues. Germline assignment: CDR1 SQVTM and CDR2 ANQGSEA. CDR3 sequence: CISQGGEADTQYF. The CDR3 DNA reads TGCATCTCCCAGGGGGGCGAAGCAGATACGCAGTATTTT.

This clonotype was picked up a small number of times. The chain links TRBV5-1 to TRBJ1-1; D unclear. Germline CDR1 SGHRS, CDR2 YFSETQ. The CDR3 is 16 amino acids. Trimming took 5 bases from V and 0 from J, leaving 17 bases between them. The CDR3 DNA reads as TGCGCCAGCAGGGACCGGGCCGCTACTATGAACACTGAAGCTTTCTTT. Protein: CASRDRAATMNTEAFF.

The chain combines TRBV4-1 with TRBJ2-1; TRBD2 might be the D (7 bases). Germline V lookup: CDR1 MGHRA, CDR2 YSYEKL. The CDR3 spans 17 residues. V was pared by 4 bases and J by 5 bases, with 21 bases between. The CDR3 loop reads CASSPGAGVAGNNEQFF. The CDR3 nucleotides read TGCGCCAGCAGCCCGGGGGCCGGAGTAGCGGGTAACAATGAGCAGTTCTTC.

In this sample, this clonotype turned up a few times. J is TRBJ2-5 and V is TRBV4-3; 10 bases map to TRBD1. J lost 2 bases, V lost 3 bases, and 18 bases had no gene match. The CDR3 sequence is 20 residues long. Germline V gene sequence: CDR1 LGHNA, CDR2 YSLEER. CDR3 sequence reads: CASSHAAYLVTGGPQETQYF. The CDR3 DNA sequence: TGCGCCAGCAGCCATGCTGCGTATTTGGTGACAGGGGGCCCTCAAGAGACCCAGTACTTC.

This rearrangement joins TRBV7-2 to TRBJ1-6; maybe TRBD1 (6 bases). CDR3 length equals 16 residues. The ends were cut back, 6 bases at V and 9 bases at J, with 21 bases in the middle. Per the germline V gene, CDR1 is SGHTA and CDR2 is FQGNSA. The CDR3 spells CASREEPGHPPSPLHF. Written as DNA, the CDR3 is TGTGCCAGCAGGGAGGAGCCGGGACATCCACCTTCACCCCTCCACTTT.

Ten or more counts support this clonotype. The chain employs TRBV7-2 and TRBJ2-3; possibly TRBD2 for D (8 bases). V lost 2 bases and J 1 base, leaving 16 bases between the germline ends. The CDR3 covers 17 residues. The germline V gene has CDR1 SGHTA and CDR2 FQGNSA. The CDR3 protein is CASSLNPGRGRTDTQYF. DNA for the CDR3: TGTGCCAGCAGCTTAAACCCCGGGAGGGGGCGCACAGATACGCAGTATTTT.

Many counts were recorded for this clonotype. The chain couples TRBV27 to TRBJ2-6; D is undetermined. The CDR3 is 13 residues long. V lost 6 bases to trimming and J lost 0 bases, with 3 bases between them. Per the germline V gene, CDR1 is MNHEY and CDR2 is SMNVEV (reference sequence). CDR3: CASRLSGANVLTF. Written as DNA, the CDR3 is TGTGCCAGCAGGCTCTCTGGGGCCAACGTCCTGACTTTC. Supplemented by reference TRBV27 and TRBJ2-6, the full variable domain reads EAQVTQNPRYLITVTGKKLTVTCSQNMNHEYMSWYRQDPGLGLRQIYYSMNVEVTDKGDVPEGYKVSRKEKRNFPLILESPSPNQTSLYFCASRLSGANVLTFGAGSRLTVL.

This clonotype was counted only a few times. The CDR3 nucleotides read TGCGCCAGCAGCCGGAGGGCAGGGGGAGACACCGGGGAGCTGTTTTTT. Translating gives CASSRRAGGDTGELFF. The genes are TRBV5-1 and TRBJ2-2; D possibly corresponds to TRBD1 (7 bases). Germline V gives CDR1 SGHRS, CDR2 YFSETQ. The germline V and J ends were trimmed by 4 bases and 3 bases, with 16 bases remaining between them. The CDR3 totals 16 residues.

This clonotype was seen more than once but under ten times. This chain connects TRBV27 to TRBJ2-3; D could derive from TRBD1 or TRBD2 (6 bases each). V dropped 10 bases and J dropped 3 bases, with 23 bases sitting between them. Germline CDR1 is MNHEY and CDR2 is SMNVEV (reference sequence). The CDR3 sequence is 16 residues long. The CDR3 coding sequence is TGTGCCATCGCCCGTAAGGGGGGTACAGCTACAGATACGCAGTATTTT. Its translation is CAIARKGGTATDTQYF.

This clonotype has only a few counts. V usage is TRBV16 and J usage is TRBJ2-2; the D gene is possibly TRBD2 (5 bases). The CDR3 has 13 amino acids. Trimming pared 2 bases from V and 6 bases from J, leaving 7 bases between. Germline CDR1 and CDR2: KGHSY and FQNENV. CDR3 nucleotide sequence: TGTGCCAGCAGCCAAAGAGGGTCCGGGGAGCTGTTTTTT. It translates to CASSQRGSGELFF. Complete variable domain (other parts from reference TRBV16 and TRBJ2-2): GEEVAQTPKHLVRGEGQKAKLYCAPIKGHSYVFWYQQVLKNEFKFLISFQNENVFDETGMPKERFSAKCLPNSPCSLEIQATKLEDSAVYFCASSQRGSGELFFGEGSRLTVL.

The CDR3 here is CASSYLVHSPLHF. The CDR3 DNA reads TGTGCCAGCAGTTATCTGGTCCATTCACCCCTCCACTTT. The rearrangement links TRBV6-5 to TRBJ1-6; no definite D call. V lost 3 bases, J lost 8 bases, and 8 bases lay in between. CDR1 MNHEY and CDR2 SVGAGI come from the germline V gene. The CDR3 consists of 13 residues.

There are a few counts of this clonotype. V usage is TRBV5-4 and J usage is TRBJ2-7; TRBD2 agrees at 7 bases. CDR3 size: 15 residues. The germline gives CDR1 SGHNT, CDR2 YYREEE (reference sequence). Trimming took 4 bases from V and 7 from J; bases not matched to a gene: 14. The CDR3 bases are TGTGCCAGCAGCGAAACTAGCGACCTTTCGAGGGAGCAGTACTTC. Amino acid sequence: CASSETSDLSREQYF.

The chain links TRBV7-6 to TRBJ2-7; D ambiguous. V was cut by 5 bases and J by 3 bases, with 14 bases left in between. This CDR3 region has 14 residues. Germline CDR1 SGHVS, CDR2 FNYEAQ. Here the CDR3 reads CASSPRRPIYEQYV. The CDR3 coding sequence is TGTGCCAGCAGCCCCCGACGCCCCATCTACGAGCAGTACGTC.

The table lists this clonotype with a few counts. This chain uses TRBV4-1 with TRBJ2-1; D ambiguous. Per the germline V gene, CDR1 is MGHRA and CDR2 is YSYEKL. There are 14 residues in the CDR3. Trimming left V 3 bases short and J 7 bases short, with 13 bases between. As DNA, the CDR3 is TGCGCCAGCAGCCATGGGTACGGGTTGAATGAGCAGTTCTTC. This translates into CASSHGYGLNEQFF.

The genes are TRBV6-1 and TRBJ1-4; no clear D gene. The CDR3 contains 11 residues. Germline CDR1 is MNHNS and CDR2 is SASEGT. V was clipped by 7 bases and J by 8 bases, with 8 bases between them. The CDR3 reads CASIGWEKLFF. The CDR3 nucleotides are TGTGCCAGCATTGGATGGGAAAAACTGTTTTTT.

This sequence joins TRBV6-1 and TRBJ1-5; D is ambiguous. CDR1 MNHNS and CDR2 SASEGT come from the germline V gene. The CDR3 has 12 amino acids. The germline V and J ends were trimmed by 4 bases and 10 bases, with 11 bases remaining between them. The CDR3 here is CASSASRQPQHF. Written as DNA, the CDR3 is TGTGCCAGCAGTGCGTCCAGGCAACCCCAGCATTTT.

This clonotype was counted a few times. This chain joins TRBV7-9 and TRBJ1-4; no clear D. In germline, CDR1 is SEHNR, CDR2 FQNEAQ (reference sequence). Trimming removed 2 bases from V and 0 bases from J, with 4 bases in between. CDR3 length equals 14 residues. The CDR3 is CASSLQATNEKLFF. The CDR3 DNA reads as TGTGCCAGCAGCTTACAGGCAACTAATGAAAAACTGTTTTTT.

The genes are TRBV4-1 and TRBJ1-2; 9 nucleotides match TRBD1. The CDR3 length is 14 residues. The germline gives CDR1 MGHRA, CDR2 YSYEKL. V shed 3 bases, J shed 4 bases, and the junction held 3 bases outside the gene matches. For the CDR3, the DNA is TGCGCCAGCAGCCACGGACAGGGGTTCTATGGCTACACCTTC. Translating gives CASSHGQGFYGYTF.

The rearrangement joins TRBV12-3 or TRBV12-4 to TRBJ1-6; D call uncertain. V was trimmed by 6 bases and J by 6 bases, leaving 15 bases between them. The CDR3 has 15 residues. DNA for the CDR3: TGTGCCAGCAGACCTACACTGCCTTCTAATTCACCCCTCCACTTT. Protein product: CASRPTLPSNSPLHF.

In this sample, this clonotype turned up a few times. This chain uses TRBV6-2 or TRBV6-3 with TRBJ2-6, with D uncertain. The CDR3 has 14 residues. The germline gives CDR1 MNHEY, CDR2 SVGEGT. Trimming shortened V by 6 bases and J by 1 base, and 7 bases separated the two germline ends. The CDR3 region is CASSANSGANVLTF. The CDR3 DNA follows: TGTGCCAGCAGCGCTAATTCTGGGGCCAACGTCCTGACTTTC.

This clonotype appeared a few times. The genes are TRBV30 and TRBJ2-5; tentative D call: TRBD2 (6 bases). Germline lookup yields CDR1 GTSNPN and CDR2 SVGIG (reference sequence). Trimming took off 5 bases at V and 3 bases at J, with 7 bases between the two ends. The CDR3 is 11 amino acids. As DNA, the CDR3 is TGTGCCTGGGGGGAGGAAGAGACCCAGTACTTC. Translated: CAWGEEETQYF.

This rearrangement joins TRBV16 to TRBJ1-2; D is possibly TRBD1 (5 bases). Germline V gene sequence: CDR1 KGHSY, CDR2 FQNENV. The ends were cut back, 1 base at V and 4 bases at J, with 10 bases in the middle. This CDR3 comprises 14 residues. CDR3 DNA: TGTGCCAGCAGCCAATACTCAGGGACCTATGGCTACACCTTC. Translated: CASSQYSGTYGYTF.

The chain couples TRBV11-2 to TRBJ2-5; D perhaps matches TRBD1 (6 bases). The CDR3 has 15 residues. V gave up 4 bases and J gave up 2 bases, with 14 bases separating them. Germline CDR1 is SGHAT and CDR2 is FQNNGV. CDR3 nucleotide sequence: TGTGCCAGCAGCTCCAGGGGCCGGTTGCAAGAGACCCAGTACTTC. Encoded protein: CASSSRGRLQETQYF.

This clonotype has a handful of counts. The chain employs TRBV27 and TRBJ2-7; D gene uncertain. The V gene lost 5 bases and the J gene lost 8 bases, with 22 bases spanning the gap. This CDR3 is 15 amino acids long. The germline V gene has CDR1 MNHEY and CDR2 SMNVEV (reference sequence). The DNA of the CDR3 is TGTGCCAGCAGTCCGATAAGGACGGTGCAAGACCAGCAGTACGTC. Translation gives CASSPIRTVQDQQYV.

The chain combines TRBV12-3 or TRBV12-4 with TRBJ2-3; 8 nucleotides match TRBD2. J lost 6 bases, V lost 6 bases, and 8 bases had no gene match. This CDR3 spans 14 amino acids. The CDR3 nucleotides read TGTGCCAGCAGCCCCCCCCCGGGGGGGGATACGCAGTATTTT. This gives the protein CASSPPPGGDTQYF.

The sample holds a few counts of this clonotype. The chain links TRBV6-2 or TRBV6-3 to TRBJ2-4; a possible D gene is TRBD1 (7 bases). Germline lookup yields CDR1 MNHEY and CDR2 SVGEGT. The CDR3 extends over 14 amino acids. V shed 4 bases and J shed 5 bases, with 12 bases lying between them. The CDR3 is CASSSWRGQNIQYF. The CDR3 DNA is TGTGCCAGCAGTTCCTGGAGGGGGCAAAACATTCAGTACTTC.